The rows below give T cell receptor beta chains drawn from one sample of a study of blood T cell repertoires in COVID-19. Sequenced by immunoSEQ multiplex PCR; TCRdb stores in-frame clones only, minus some. This table holds fewer than 180,000 clones, around 87% found once. Sample: peripheral blood. The receptors shown here come from a woman aged 55-69 years with active or convalescent COVID-19. Both conserved end residues are part of each CDR3.

>TRBV30
CAYQRGNTEAFF
>TRBV9
CASSVSGGSDTQYF
>TRBV4-3
CASSQDWNQPQHF
>TRBV19
CASSERTLKQPQHF
>TRBV7-3
CASGTANEQFF
>TRBV6-5
CASSYYGGSGTEAFF
>TRBV19
CASSISGRNQPQHF
>TRBV12-5
CASGSATGSKTYNEQFF
>TRBV5-1
CASSLRPGWNTEAFF
>TRBV7-3
CASSLNRMNTEAFF
>TRBV10-3
CAISESLRGTQETQYF
>TRBV6-5
CASTLRDRDSPLHF
>TRBV7-8
CASSVGGGEKFF
>TRBV7-8
CASRPDRVGTGELFF
>TRBV11-2
CASSFDRGELFF
>TRBV12-3/TRBV12-4
CASSFHGYEQYF
>TRBV6-5
CASRYIGLNNSPLHF
>TRBV11-2
CASSLVLEGYGYTF
>TRBV7-2
CASSPLESSPLHF
>TRBV10-3
CAIGGGNEASEQYF
>TRBV9
CASSVGKWGASYEQYF
>TRBV18
CASSPLQGTEAFF
>TRBV21-1
CASSTRQGSTEAFF
>TRBV7-2
CASSRGLAGEETQYF